This is a list of T cell receptor beta chains from one sample in a study of cytomegalovirus exposure and HLA in healthy donors. Libraries were prepared by immunoSEQ multiplex PCR; TCRdb keeps only in-frame clonotypes and omits some of them. Among about 150,000 clones, roughly 83% were seen once, and the ten largest hold about 1.6%. Sequenced input: PBMCs. All receptors come from a man aged 35 to 55 in good health and CMV-seronegative. CDR3s include the opening cysteine and the closing phenylalanine or tryptophan. A D gene is named only where the DNA matches it firmly. Only some rows state a clone size, as once, few, many or a class for expanded clones.

D gene	V gene	clone size	J gene	CDR3 protein	CDR3 DNA
-	TRBV6-5	-	TRBJ1-2	CASSYSDYGYTF	TGTGCCAGCAGTTATTCAGACTATGGCTACACCTTC
-	TRBV6-5	-	TRBJ1-2	CASRLGGTNYGYTF	TGTGCCAGCAGGCTAGGGGGAACAAACTATGGCTACACCTTC
-	TRBV19	-	TRBJ1-2	CASSIDLEGWSGYTF	TGTGCCAGTAGTATCGATCTGGAGGGGTGGAGTGGCTACACCTTC
-	TRBV6-5	-	TRBJ2-5	CASSSYREQETQYF	TGTGCCAGCAGTTCCTACAGGGAGCAAGAGACCCAGTACTTC
-	TRBV11-2	-	TRBJ1-5	CASSLGGRWDQPQHF	TGTGCCAGCAGCTTGGGAGGCAGGTGGGATCAGCCCCAGCATTTT
-	TRBV19	-	TRBJ1-5	CASSGSSVGLWPQHF	TGTGCCAGTAGCGGAAGTAGCGTAGGGCTTTGGCCCCAGCATTTT
-	TRBV7-3	-	TRBJ1-6	CASSLNSRQTNSPLHF	TGTGCCAGCAGCTTAAATAGTAGACAGACCAATTCACCCCTCCACTTT
TRBD1	TRBV5-1	-	TRBJ2-6	CASRATGSGANVLTF	TGCGCCAGCAGGGCGACAGGGTCTGGGGCCAACGTCCTGACTTTC
TRBD1	TRBV5-6	once	TRBJ2-1	CASGQGDEQFF	TGTGCCAGCGGACAGGGCGATGAGCAGTTCTTC
TRBD2	TRBV7-9	-	TRBJ2-3	CASSRGLPDTDTQYF	TGTGCCAGCAGCCGGGGACTACCCGACACAGATACGCAGTATTTT
-	TRBV2	-	TRBJ1-5	CASSSTQGVGNQPQHF	TGTGCCAGCAGTTCCACACAGGGCGTAGGCAATCAGCCCCAGCATTTT
TRBD2	TRBV7-2	-	TRBJ2-5	CASSSLLAAPETQYF	TGTGCCAGCAGCTCATTACTAGCGGCCCCAGAGACCCAGTACTTC
-	TRBV11-2	-	TRBJ2-7	CASKQEDTLSYEQYF	TGTGCCAGCAAACAAGAGGACACCCTCTCCTACGAGCAGTACTTC
-	TRBV18	-	TRBJ2-7	CASSPRGGTEQYF	TGTGCCAGCTCACCCCGCGGAGGGACCGAGCAGTACTTC
-	TRBV30	few	TRBJ1-5	CAWSVGQNQPQHF	TGTGCCTGGAGTGTCGGACAGAATCAGCCCCAGCATTTT
-	TRBV7-9	-	TRBJ1-1	CSSSYGQHTEAFF	TGTTCCAGCAGCTACGGACAGCATACTGAAGCTTTCTTT
TRBD2	TRBV30	few	TRBJ2-5	CAWSWDYTPETQYF	TGTGCCTGGAGTTGGGACTACACGCCGGAGACCCAGTACTTC
TRBD1	TRBV7-9	-	TRBJ1-1	CSSSFPTTGADLEAFF	TGTTCCAGCAGCTTTCCAACGACAGGGGCGGATCTTGAAGCTTTCTTT
-	TRBV7-9	-	TRBJ2-7	CSSSSEGRPHEQYF	TGTTCCAGCAGCTCCGAAGGGAGACCCCACGAGCAGTACTTC
TRBD1	TRBV7-6	-	TRBJ2-7	CASSAPTGTGGLHEQYF	TGTGCCAGCAGCGCCCCCACCGGGACAGGGGGCCTCCACGAGCAGTACTTC
-	TRBV29-1	-	TRBJ2-7	CSVGVTSDEQYF	TGCAGCGTTGGAGTTACGTCCGACGAGCAGTACTTC
TRBD1	TRBV5-6	-	TRBJ2-1	CASSLEGTGGSNEQFF	TGTGCCAGCAGCTTGGAAGGGACAGGGGGCTCCAATGAGCAGTTCTTC